This entry concerns a single T cell receptor (beta chain). The data stem from a study of blood T cell repertoires in COVID-19. Study-wide background: COVID-19 samples from acute and convalescent phases originated in the United States, Italy and Spain. T cells, B-cell-depleted T cells, or PBMCs provided the cDNA or gDNA that served as material.

TCRdb's table, derived via immunoSEQ multiplex PCR, lists solely in-frame clones and lacks some. Here the sample spans more than 25,000 clones, roughly nine tenths being singletons. CDR3 size: 14 residues. Germline-derived CDR1 and CDR2 are MDHEN and SYDVKM. V dropped 7 bases and J dropped 3 bases, with 15 bases sitting between them. This receptor was identified in a man aged 60-69 years with active COVID-19. Material: peripheral blood. V is TRBV28 and J is TRBJ2-5; D not resolved. CDR3 amino acids: CASNPDIVEETQYF. The CDR3, as DNA: TGTGCCAGCAATCCCGACATTGTCGAAGAGACCCAGTACTTC.